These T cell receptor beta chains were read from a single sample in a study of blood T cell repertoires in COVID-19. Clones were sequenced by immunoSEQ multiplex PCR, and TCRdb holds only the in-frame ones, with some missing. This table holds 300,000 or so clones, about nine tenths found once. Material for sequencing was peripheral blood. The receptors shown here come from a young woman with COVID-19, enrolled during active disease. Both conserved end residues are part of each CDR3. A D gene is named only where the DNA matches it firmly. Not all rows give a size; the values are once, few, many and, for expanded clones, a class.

CDR3nt: TGTGCCAGCAGTTTCCACTTGACAGATACGCAGTATTTT
CDR3aa: CASSFHLTDTQYF
d_gene: -
v_gene: TRBV27
j_gene: TRBJ2-3
abundance: -

CDR3nt: TGTGCCAGCAGCTCACTAGCGGGAGGTATTAATGAGCAGTTCTTC
CDR3aa: CASSSLAGGINEQFF
d_gene: TRBD2
v_gene: TRBV11-2
j_gene: TRBJ2-1
abundance: -

CDR3nt: TGTGCCAGCATTCTTGACTCAGGGGGCACTGAAGCTTTCTTT
CDR3aa: CASILDSGGTEAFF
d_gene: TRBD1
v_gene: TRBV6-5
j_gene: TRBJ1-1
abundance: -

CDR3nt: TGTGCCAGCAGCCAAGATACGGGCGCGGTTAGGGGGGAGCAGTACTTC
CDR3aa: CASSQDTGAVRGEQYF
d_gene: -
v_gene: TRBV4-2
j_gene: TRBJ2-7
abundance: -

CDR3nt: TGTGCCAGCAGCCGTCAGGGGGTTGCAACTAATGAAAAACTGTTTTTT
CDR3aa: CASSRQGVATNEKLFF
d_gene: TRBD1
v_gene: TRBV28
j_gene: TRBJ1-4
abundance: -

CDR3nt: TGTGCCAGCAGTGGGGGACTAGCGGAGATCACCGGGGAGCTGTTTTTT
CDR3aa: CASSGGLAEITGELFF
d_gene: TRBD2
v_gene: TRBV6-1
j_gene: TRBJ2-2
abundance: once

CDR3nt: TGCGCCAGCAAATTCCAGGGTGAGAACACTGAAGCTTTCTTT
CDR3aa: CASKFQGENTEAFF
d_gene: -
v_gene: TRBV5-1
j_gene: TRBJ1-1
abundance: -

CDR3nt: TGTGCCAGCAGTTTCTCGACAGAGAACACCGGGGAGCTGTTTTTT
CDR3aa: CASSFSTENTGELFF
d_gene: -
v_gene: TRBV28
j_gene: TRBJ2-2
abundance: once

CDR3nt: TGTGCCAGCAGTTCCCCTAGCCGGGGGATTCTAGACGGCTACACCTTC
CDR3aa: CASSSPSRGILDGYTF
d_gene: -
v_gene: TRBV27
j_gene: TRBJ1-2
abundance: -

CDR3nt: TGTGCCAGCTCATCGGACAGGAGCTCGGCTGAAGCTTTCTTT
CDR3aa: CASSSDRSSAEAFF
d_gene: TRBD1
v_gene: TRBV18
j_gene: TRBJ1-1
abundance: -

CDR3nt: TGTGCCGCCGGACAGGGCCTGATTTACGAGCAGTACTTC
CDR3aa: CAAGQGLIYEQYF
d_gene: TRBD1
v_gene: TRBV5-4
j_gene: TRBJ2-7
abundance: -

CDR3nt: TGTGCCAGCAGTCTTTCAGGGGGCGGAGGTACTGAAGCTTTCTTT
CDR3aa: CASSLSGGGGTEAFF
d_gene: TRBD1
v_gene: TRBV28
j_gene: TRBJ1-1
abundance: -

CDR3nt: TGTGCCAGCAGTCCGTTACTAGCGACCTTCACAGATACGCAGTATTTT
CDR3aa: CASSPLLATFTDTQYF
d_gene: TRBD2
v_gene: TRBV28
j_gene: TRBJ2-3
abundance: -

CDR3nt: TGTGCCAGCAGCCTACAAGAGACCCAGTACTTC
CDR3aa: CASSLQETQYF
d_gene: -
v_gene: TRBV3-1/TRBV3-2
j_gene: TRBJ2-5
abundance: -

CDR3nt: TGTGCCAGCAGCTTATACAGGGGAAACAATCAGCCCCAGCATTTT
CDR3aa: CASSLYRGNNQPQHF
d_gene: TRBD1
v_gene: TRBV7-2
j_gene: TRBJ1-5
abundance: -

CDR3nt: TGTGCCAGCAGTTACTCCCCCGGGACAGACAATTCACCCCTCCACTTT
CDR3aa: CASSYSPGTDNSPLHF
d_gene: TRBD1
v_gene: TRBV6-5
j_gene: TRBJ1-6
abundance: -

CDR3nt: TGCGCCAGCAGTTCAGGAGGACCCCTCCACTTT
CDR3aa: CASSSGGPLHF
d_gene: -
v_gene: TRBV10-1
j_gene: TRBJ1-6
abundance: -

CDR3nt: TGTGCCAGCAGCCAGGGACTCTTCGCATCCTACGAGCAGTACTTC
CDR3aa: CASSQGLFASYEQYF
d_gene: -
v_gene: TRBV3-1/TRBV3-2
j_gene: TRBJ2-7
abundance: -

CDR3nt: TGTGCCAGCAGCCCCTGGGGGGGCCAGCCCCAGCATTTT
CDR3aa: CASSPWGGQPQHF
d_gene: -
v_gene: TRBV9
j_gene: TRBJ1-5
abundance: -

CDR3nt: TGTGCCAGCAGCCACGGACTAGCGGGAGGGGGTACAGATACGCAGTATTTT
CDR3aa: CASSHGLAGGGTDTQYF
d_gene: TRBD2
v_gene: TRBV9
j_gene: TRBJ2-3
abundance: -

CDR3nt: TGTGCCAGCAGCCGCGGTACTACCTACAATGAGCAGTTCTTC
CDR3aa: CASSRGTTYNEQFF
d_gene: -
v_gene: TRBV11-3
j_gene: TRBJ2-1
abundance: -

CDR3nt: TGTGCCTGGGACCGGGACACCTACACTGAAGCTTTCTTT
CDR3aa: CAWDRDTYTEAFF
d_gene: -
v_gene: TRBV30
j_gene: TRBJ1-1
abundance: -

CDR3nt: TGTGCCACCAGTCGACAGGGGTCCGGTGAGCAGTTCTTC
CDR3aa: CATSRQGSGEQFF
d_gene: TRBD1
v_gene: TRBV24-1
j_gene: TRBJ2-1
abundance: -

CDR3nt: TGTGCCAGCAGCTTAGGCGACTTCACGAGCTCCTACAATGAGCAGTTCTTC
CDR3aa: CASSLGDFTSSYNEQFF
d_gene: -
v_gene: TRBV7-9
j_gene: TRBJ2-1
abundance: -

CDR3nt: TGTGCCAGCAGCTTGGGGACAAACAATGAGCAGTTCTTC
CDR3aa: CASSLGTNNEQFF
d_gene: -
v_gene: TRBV11-2
j_gene: TRBJ2-1
abundance: -

CDR3nt: TGTGCCAGCACCAGTAAAGGGGATGGCTACACCTTC
CDR3aa: CASTSKGDGYTF
d_gene: -
v_gene: TRBV5-4
j_gene: TRBJ1-2
abundance: -

CDR3nt: TGTGCCAGCAGTGAAACAGGGGCCCCCTACAATGAGCAGTTCTTC
CDR3aa: CASSETGAPYNEQFF
d_gene: TRBD1
v_gene: TRBV28
j_gene: TRBJ2-1
abundance: -

CDR3nt: TGTGCCCCCTGGACAGGGAACACTGAAGCTTTCTTT
CDR3aa: CAPWTGNTEAFF
d_gene: TRBD1
v_gene: TRBV30
j_gene: TRBJ1-1
abundance: -

CDR3nt: TGCGCCAGCATCCCAACCGGGACTAGCCAAGAGACCCAGTACTTC
CDR3aa: CASIPTGTSQETQYF
d_gene: TRBD2
v_gene: TRBV5-1
j_gene: TRBJ2-5
abundance: -

CDR3nt: TGCGCCAGCAGCCAGGGACAGTTATCCTACAATGAGCAGTTCTTC
CDR3aa: CASSQGQLSYNEQFF
d_gene: TRBD1
v_gene: TRBV5-1
j_gene: TRBJ2-1
abundance: -

CDR3nt: TGTGCCAGTAGTACGTTACAGGGGGCGGTCACCGGGGAGCTGTTTTTT
CDR3aa: CASSTLQGAVTGELFF
d_gene: TRBD1
v_gene: TRBV19
j_gene: TRBJ2-2
abundance: -

CDR3nt: TGTGCCAGCAGCTTGGGCGGGAGTGCCCACGAGCAGTACTTC
CDR3aa: CASSLGGSAHEQYF
d_gene: TRBD2
v_gene: TRBV11-3
j_gene: TRBJ2-7
abundance: -

CDR3nt: TGTGCCACCAGCAGAGATTATGGTCTAGCGGAATACAATGAGCAGTTCTTC
CDR3aa: CATSRDYGLAEYNEQFF
d_gene: TRBD2
v_gene: TRBV15
j_gene: TRBJ2-1
abundance: -

CDR3nt: TGTGCCAGCAGTTATATGACTAGCGGAACTCCAGATACGCAGTATTTT
CDR3aa: CASSYMTSGTPDTQYF
d_gene: TRBD2
v_gene: TRBV6-6
j_gene: TRBJ2-3
abundance: -

CDR3nt: TGTGCCAGCAGTTCCGGACTAGCGGGAGGGCAAGAGACCCAGTACTTC
CDR3aa: CASSSGLAGGQETQYF
d_gene: TRBD2
v_gene: TRBV28
j_gene: TRBJ2-5
abundance: -

CDR3nt: TGTGCCTGGTGTAAGGGGGTGAACACTGAAGCTTTCTTT
CDR3aa: CAWCKGVNTEAFF
d_gene: -
v_gene: TRBV30
j_gene: TRBJ1-1
abundance: -

CDR3nt: TGTGCCAGCATCTCGGACAGGAACACTGAAGCTTTCTTT
CDR3aa: CASISDRNTEAFF
d_gene: -
v_gene: TRBV7-9
j_gene: TRBJ1-1
abundance: -

CDR3nt: TGTGCCAGCAGTTGGGGTAGCGGGGCTAGCACAGATACGCAGTATTTT
CDR3aa: CASSWGSGASTDTQYF
d_gene: TRBD2
v_gene: TRBV11-3
j_gene: TRBJ2-3
abundance: -

CDR3nt: TGCAGCGTTGAAGCCTCCAATGAGCAGTTCTTC
CDR3aa: CSVEASNEQFF
d_gene: -
v_gene: TRBV29-1
j_gene: TRBJ2-1
abundance: -

CDR3nt: TGTGCCAGCAGCATATCCACAGGGGGTAGGCAGCCCCAGCATTTT
CDR3aa: CASSISTGGRQPQHF
d_gene: TRBD1
v_gene: TRBV7-2
j_gene: TRBJ1-5
abundance: -

CDR3nt: TGTGCCAGCAGCCGAAAGTTGGGACAGCGTTTCTACGAGCAGTACTTC
CDR3aa: CASSRKLGQRFYEQYF
d_gene: TRBD1
v_gene: TRBV11-1
j_gene: TRBJ2-7
abundance: -

CDR3nt: TGTGCCAGTAGTATAGGGAGAGGAGCAGATACGCAGTATTTT
CDR3aa: CASSIGRGADTQYF
d_gene: -
v_gene: TRBV19
j_gene: TRBJ2-3
abundance: once

CDR3nt: TGTGCCAGCAGCTTAGCGGTCCAGGGCGGTCAGGTAAGGCAGTACTTC
CDR3aa: CASSLAVQGGQVRQYF
d_gene: -
v_gene: TRBV7-9
j_gene: TRBJ2-7
abundance: -

CDR3nt: TGTGCCAGTACCCCGGGACAGGGGATCTATGGCTACACCTTC
CDR3aa: CASTPGQGIYGYTF
d_gene: TRBD1
v_gene: TRBV19
j_gene: TRBJ1-2
abundance: -

CDR3nt: TGTGCCAGCAGCTTGTTTTCTAGCGGGAGGGGGGAGACCCAGTACTTC
CDR3aa: CASSLFSSGRGETQYF
d_gene: TRBD2
v_gene: TRBV5-5
j_gene: TRBJ2-5
abundance: -

CDR3nt: TGTGCCACCGAACGCGACAGGGGGGTCTATGGCTACACCTTC
CDR3aa: CATERDRGVYGYTF
d_gene: TRBD1
v_gene: TRBV6-6
j_gene: TRBJ1-2
abundance: -

CDR3nt: TGTGCCAGCAACCGAGCAGGGAACTATGGCTACACCTTC
CDR3aa: CASNRAGNYGYTF
d_gene: -
v_gene: TRBV7-9
j_gene: TRBJ1-2
abundance: -

CDR3nt: TGTGCCAGCAGTTTATCGAATCCGGGTCAGCCCCAGCATTTT
CDR3aa: CASSLSNPGQPQHF
d_gene: -
v_gene: TRBV27
j_gene: TRBJ1-5
abundance: -

CDR3nt: TGTGCCAGCTCCGATGGACAGGGGGGGAACTATGGCTACACCTTC
CDR3aa: CASSDGQGGNYGYTF
d_gene: TRBD1
v_gene: TRBV18
j_gene: TRBJ1-2
abundance: -

CDR3nt: TGTGCCAGCAAGTCCCGGGACACCCTAAACTATGGCTACACCTTC
CDR3aa: CASKSRDTLNYGYTF
d_gene: -
v_gene: TRBV6-6
j_gene: TRBJ1-2
abundance: -

CDR3nt: TGTGCCAGCAGCCAAGCCAGGGGGCCCGGTAAACTGTTTTTT
CDR3aa: CASSQARGPGKLFF
d_gene: TRBD1
v_gene: TRBV3-1/TRBV3-2
j_gene: TRBJ1-4
abundance: -

CDR3nt: TGTGCCAGCAGCTCTTCCTCCGGGACAGAACACACCGGGGAGCTGTTTTTT
CDR3aa: CASSSSSGTEHTGELFF
d_gene: TRBD1
v_gene: TRBV5-8
j_gene: TRBJ2-2
abundance: -

CDR3nt: TGTGCCATCAGTGAGTCTCCCCTTAGAAGAGATACGCAGTATTTT
CDR3aa: CAISESPLRRDTQYF
d_gene: -
v_gene: TRBV10-3
j_gene: TRBJ2-3
abundance: -

CDR3nt: TGTGCCTGGAGTGTAGGGGGGCAGGGGGCCAGTGGCTACACCTTC
CDR3aa: CAWSVGGQGASGYTF
d_gene: TRBD1
v_gene: TRBV30
j_gene: TRBJ1-2
abundance: -

CDR3nt: TGTGCCAGCAGCTTAGACAGGGGCGATGAGCAGTTCTTC
CDR3aa: CASSLDRGDEQFF
d_gene: -
v_gene: TRBV11-2
j_gene: TRBJ2-1
abundance: -

CDR3nt: TGTGCCAGCAGTTTATATGGGACAGGGGTGGAGACCCAGTACTTC
CDR3aa: CASSLYGTGVETQYF
d_gene: TRBD1
v_gene: TRBV28
j_gene: TRBJ2-5
abundance: -